This TCR beta chain was identified during a study of regulatory T cells in long-lasting Graves disease. Study-level background: Under 3 months of antithyroid drugs had been taken by newly diagnosed Graves' patients.

The CDR3 is 14 residues long. V shed 3 bases and J shed 5 bases, with 13 bases lying between them. Germline V CDR1 and CDR2: MDHEN, SYDVKM. To make TCR beta libraries, researchers used iRepertoire HTBI primers and Arm-PCR of CDR3 regions. TCRdb called the multiplex PCR reads again in MiXCR, with one record for every CDR3 protein. The repertoire consists of about 620,000 distinct CDR3 sequences, with under 20% occurring once and the leading ten covering about 18%. At least ten counts were recorded for this clonotype. Its target is unknown. Whole-study results and caveats: Limited sample numbers may have lowered accuracy. TCR diversity was lower in persistent Graves' patients (versus newly diagnosed ones).

The time point was: newly diagnosed GD, antithyroid drugs for less than 3 months. Generation of the TCR library employed RNA extracted from PBMCs. These data also formed part of another study, on T cells in Graves' hyperthyroidism and ophthalmopathy.

The TCR was taken from a woman in her 30s with Graves disease. The rearrangement joins TRBV28 to TRBJ2-5, with TRBD2 as a possible D gene (6 bases). This sample comprised peripheral blood mononuclear cells (PBMCs), obtained at new diagnosis, from a patient treated with antithyroid drugs. CDR3 in amino acids: CASSLTGVAETQYF. The CDR3 DNA follows: TGTGCCAGCAGTTTGACGGGAGTAGCGGAGACCCAGTACTTC.